These T cell receptor beta chains were read from a single sample in a study of shared clonotypes between healthy human individuals. TCRdb's copy holds only in-frame clones and misses some; the assay was immunoSEQ multiplex PCR. The data hold about 2.1 million clones, with more than 85% observed a single time. The sample comprised naive CD8+ T cells from PBMCs. The receptor source for this set is a man younger than 30 in good health. Some clones in this sample may be carry-over from other donors' samples. CDR3s include the opening cysteine and the closing phenylalanine or tryptophan. D genes are given only for firm matches.

j_gene: TRBJ2-1
d_gene: NA
v_gene: TRBV7-9
CDR3aa: CASSQTHEDTYNEQFF
CDR3nt: TGTGCCAGCAGCCAAACTCACGAGGACACATACAATGAGCAGTTCTTC

j_gene: TRBJ2-7
d_gene: NA
v_gene: TRBV7-9
CDR3aa: CASRGEGIRGEQYF
CDR3nt: TGTGCCAGCAGGGGCGAAGGGATCCGGGGCGAGCAGTACTTC

j_gene: TRBJ1-2
d_gene: TRBD1
v_gene: TRBV5-6
CDR3aa: CASSLGLGQGVYGYTF
CDR3nt: TGTGCCAGCAGCTTGGGACTGGGACAGGGAGTCTATGGCTACACCTTC

j_gene: TRBJ2-1
d_gene: TRBD2
v_gene: TRBV29-1
CDR3aa: CSVERGGYNEQFF
CDR3nt: TGCAGCGTTGAAAGGGGAGGGTACAATGAGCAGTTCTTC

j_gene: TRBJ2-1
d_gene: NA
v_gene: TRBV28
CDR3aa: CASISPDSTLGQFF
CDR3nt: TGTGCCAGCATCTCCCCAGATAGTACACTCGGGCAGTTCTTC

j_gene: TRBJ1-2
d_gene: TRBD1
v_gene: TRBV27
CDR3aa: CASSFDRDYGYTF
CDR3nt: TGTGCCAGCAGTTTCGACAGGGACTATGGCTACACCTTC

j_gene: TRBJ1-2
d_gene: NA
v_gene: TRBV15
CDR3aa: CATSREGGPNYGYTF
CDR3nt: TGTGCCACCAGCAGAGAGGGCGGACCGAACTATGGCTACACCTTC

j_gene: TRBJ2-5
d_gene: TRBD1
v_gene: TRBV7-9
CDR3aa: CASSPTGTEYQETQYF
CDR3nt: TGTGCCAGCAGCCCGACAGGGACAGAGTACCAAGAGACCCAGTACTTC

j_gene: TRBJ2-1
d_gene: NA
v_gene: TRBV25-1
CDR3aa: CASSDPLALPDYNEQFF
CDR3nt: TGTGCCAGCAGTGATCCTCTCGCACTCCCTGATTACAATGAGCAGTTCTTC

j_gene: TRBJ2-3
d_gene: TRBD2
v_gene: TRBV19
CDR3aa: CASSRIPGLAGPTDTQYF
CDR3nt: TGTGCCAGTAGCCGAATCCCTGGACTAGCGGGACCCACAGATACGCAGTATTTT

j_gene: TRBJ2-2
d_gene: TRBD2
v_gene: TRBV27
CDR3aa: CASSLSTSVNTGELFF
CDR3nt: TGTGCCAGCAGTTTATCTACTAGCGTAAACACCGGGGAGCTGTTTTTT

j_gene: TRBJ2-2
d_gene: TRBD2
v_gene: TRBV14
CDR3aa: CASSQDPVLAPGMGIWTGELFF
CDR3nt: TGTGCCAGCAGCCAAGATCCAGTACTAGCGCCAGGGATGGGTATATGGACCGGGGAGCTGTTTTTT

j_gene: TRBJ1-2
d_gene: TRBD1
v_gene: TRBV4-2
CDR3aa: CASSQETGGPSYGYTF
CDR3nt: TGTGCCAGCAGCCAAGAAACAGGGGGCCCCAGCTATGGCTACACCTTC

j_gene: TRBJ2-1
d_gene: TRBD2
v_gene: TRBV9
CDR3aa: CASSAPSGTSVNEQFF
CDR3nt: TGTGCCAGCAGCGCTCCCTCCGGGACTAGCGTCAATGAGCAGTTCTTC

j_gene: TRBJ2-7
d_gene: NA
v_gene: TRBV7-3
CDR3aa: CASSSRAEYEQYF
CDR3nt: TGTGCCAGCAGCTCCCGGGCAGAATACGAGCAGTACTTC

j_gene: TRBJ2-7
d_gene: TRBD1
v_gene: TRBV15
CDR3aa: CATRPTGGGDEQYF
CDR3nt: TGTGCCACCAGACCGACAGGGGGCGGGGACGAGCAGTACTTC

j_gene: TRBJ1-2
d_gene: TRBD1
v_gene: TRBV7-9
CDR3aa: CASSLLQGDFNYGYTF
CDR3nt: TGTGCCAGCAGCTTGCTACAGGGGGACTTTAACTATGGCTACACCTTC